This TCR beta chain was identified in a study of blood T cell repertoires in COVID-19. Original methodology: Estimation of nucleated cell counts relied on the amplification of reference gene primers. Here immunoSEQ multiplex PCR was the method, and the copy in TCRdb shows in-frame clones only, minus some. From that table come the V and J calls and clone size; the DNA was used to work out D and trimming. This table has more than 6,500 clones, about 90% appearing once. J lost 5 bases, V lost 0 bases, and 12 bases had no gene match. Germline lookup yields CDR1 MGHRA and CDR2 YSYEKL. The CDR3 runs to 18 residues.

The receptor comes from a human donor in a cohort sampled during active COVID-19. The sample was peripheral blood. The chain links TRBV4-1 to TRBJ2-7; 11 nucleotides match TRBD2. The CDR3 DNA is TGCGCCAGCAGCCAAGACTATGGGCTAGCGGGAGGAGCGAACGAGCAGTACTTC. It translates to CASSQDYGLAGGANEQYF.